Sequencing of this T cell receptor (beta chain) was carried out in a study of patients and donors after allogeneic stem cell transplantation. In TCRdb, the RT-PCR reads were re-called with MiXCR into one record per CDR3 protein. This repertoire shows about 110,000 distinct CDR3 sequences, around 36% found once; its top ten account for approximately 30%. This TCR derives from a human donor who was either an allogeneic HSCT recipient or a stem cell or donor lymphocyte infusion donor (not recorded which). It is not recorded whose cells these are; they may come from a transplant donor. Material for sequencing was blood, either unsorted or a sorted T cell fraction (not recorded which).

The CDR3 DNA reads as TGTGCCAGCCGTAGACTGGGACAGGGGGCCTTAGAGACCCAGTACTTC. Amino acid sequence: CASRRLGQGALETQYF. The chain joins TRBV27 to TRBJ2-5; 12 bases match TRBD1. Germline values: CDR1 MNHEY, CDR2 SMNVEV (reference sequence). The CDR3 is 16 residues long. Germline trimming cut 8 bases from V and 4 bases from J; bases unmatched to any gene: 11.